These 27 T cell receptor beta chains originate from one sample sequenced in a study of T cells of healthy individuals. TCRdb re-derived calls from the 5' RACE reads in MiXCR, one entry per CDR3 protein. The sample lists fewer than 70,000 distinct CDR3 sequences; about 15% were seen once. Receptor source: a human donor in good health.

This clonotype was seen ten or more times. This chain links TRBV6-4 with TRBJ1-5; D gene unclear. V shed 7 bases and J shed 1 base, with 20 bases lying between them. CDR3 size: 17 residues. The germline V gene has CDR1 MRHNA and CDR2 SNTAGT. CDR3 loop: CASTPAEREPSNQPQHF. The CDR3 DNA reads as TGTGCCAGCACCCCTGCGGAGCGAGAGCCCAGCAATCAGCCCCAGCATTTT.

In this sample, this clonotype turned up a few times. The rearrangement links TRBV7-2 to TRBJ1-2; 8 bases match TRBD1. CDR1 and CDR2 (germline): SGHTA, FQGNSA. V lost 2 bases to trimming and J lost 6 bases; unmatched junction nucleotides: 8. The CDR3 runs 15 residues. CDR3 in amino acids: CASSLNPGGSNGYTF. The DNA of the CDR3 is TGTGCCAGCAGCTTAAATCCAGGGGGCAGTAATGGCTACACCTTC.

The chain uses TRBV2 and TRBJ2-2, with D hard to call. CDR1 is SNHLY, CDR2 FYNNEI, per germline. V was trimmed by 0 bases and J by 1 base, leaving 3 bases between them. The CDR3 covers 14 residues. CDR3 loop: CASSEARNTGELFF. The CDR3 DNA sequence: TGTGCCAGCAGTGAAGCAAGGAACACCGGGGAGCTGTTTTTT. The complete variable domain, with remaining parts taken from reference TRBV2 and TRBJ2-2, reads EPEVTQTPSHQVTQMGQEVILRCVPISNHLYFYWYRQILGQKVEFLVSFYNNEISEKSEIFDDQFSVERPDGSNFTLKIRSTKLEDSAMYFCASSEARNTGELFFGEGSRLTVL.

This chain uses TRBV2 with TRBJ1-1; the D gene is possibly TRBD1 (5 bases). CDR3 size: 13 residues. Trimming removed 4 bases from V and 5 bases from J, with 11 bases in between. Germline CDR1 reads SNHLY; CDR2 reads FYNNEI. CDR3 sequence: CASSVGDSTEAFF. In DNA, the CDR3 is TGTGCCAGCAGTGTGGGGGACTCGACTGAAGCTTTCTTT.

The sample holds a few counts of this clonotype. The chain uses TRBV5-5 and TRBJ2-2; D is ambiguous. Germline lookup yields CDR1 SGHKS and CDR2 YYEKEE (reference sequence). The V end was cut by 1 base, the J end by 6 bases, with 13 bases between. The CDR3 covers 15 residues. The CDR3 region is CASSLIQAYAGELFF. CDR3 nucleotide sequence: TGTGCCAGCAGCTTGATCCAGGCCTATGCCGGGGAGCTGTTTTTT.

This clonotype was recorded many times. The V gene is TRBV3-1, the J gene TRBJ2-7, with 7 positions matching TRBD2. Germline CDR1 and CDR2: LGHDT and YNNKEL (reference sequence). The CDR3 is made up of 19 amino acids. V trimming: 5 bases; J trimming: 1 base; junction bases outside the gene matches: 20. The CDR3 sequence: CASSARGSRGAGRSYEQYF. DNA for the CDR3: TGTGCCAGCAGCGCCAGAGGATCCCGAGGAGCGGGGCGTTCCTACGAGCAGTACTTC.

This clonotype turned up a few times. DNA for the CDR3: TGTGCCAGCAGCCTGCGGACAGCCCTCTATGGCTACACCTTC. Encoded protein: CASSLRTALYGYTF. The chain combines TRBV7-2 with TRBJ1-2; D is perhaps TRBD1 (6 bases). V lost 5 bases and J 4 bases, leaving 14 bases between the germline ends. Germline V gene sequence: CDR1 SGHTA, CDR2 FQGNSA. There are 14 residues in the CDR3.

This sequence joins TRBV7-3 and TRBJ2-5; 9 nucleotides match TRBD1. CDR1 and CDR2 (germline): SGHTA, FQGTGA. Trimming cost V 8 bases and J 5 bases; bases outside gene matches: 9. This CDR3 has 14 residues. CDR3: CASSTGGSGETQYF. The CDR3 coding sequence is TGTGCCAGCTCGACAGGGGGATCGGGGGAGACCCAGTACTTC.

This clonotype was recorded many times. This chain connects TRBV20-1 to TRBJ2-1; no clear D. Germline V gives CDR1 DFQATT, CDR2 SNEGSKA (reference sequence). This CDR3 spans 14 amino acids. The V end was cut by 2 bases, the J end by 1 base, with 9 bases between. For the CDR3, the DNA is TGCAGTGCTAGACCGGAAGTGTCCTACAATGAGCAGTTCTTC. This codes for CSARPEVSYNEQFF.

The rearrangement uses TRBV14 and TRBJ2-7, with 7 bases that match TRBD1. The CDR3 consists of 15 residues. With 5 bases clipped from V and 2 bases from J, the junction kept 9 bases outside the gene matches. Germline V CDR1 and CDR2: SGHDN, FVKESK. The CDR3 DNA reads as TGTGCCAGCAGCTCCGACAGGGTCCCCCCCTACGAGCAGTACTTC. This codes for CASSSDRVPPYEQYF. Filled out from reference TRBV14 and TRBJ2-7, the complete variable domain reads EAGVTQFPSHSVIEKGQTVTLRCDPISGHDNLYWYRRVMGKEIKFLLHFVKESKQDESGMPNNRFLAERTGGTYSTLKVQPAELEDSGVYFCASSSDRVPPYEQYFGPGTRLTVT.

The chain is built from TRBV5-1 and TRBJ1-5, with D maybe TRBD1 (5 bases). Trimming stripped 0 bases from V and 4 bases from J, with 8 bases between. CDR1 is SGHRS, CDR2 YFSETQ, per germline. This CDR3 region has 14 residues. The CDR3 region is CASSLDGGNQPQHF. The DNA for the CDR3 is TGCGCCAGCAGCTTGGACGGGGGAAATCAGCCCCAGCATTTT.

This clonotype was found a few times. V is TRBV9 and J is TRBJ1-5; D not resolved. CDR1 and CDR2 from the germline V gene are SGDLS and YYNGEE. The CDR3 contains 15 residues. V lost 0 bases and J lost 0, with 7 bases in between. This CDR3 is CASSVDGSSNQPQHF. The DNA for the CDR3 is TGTGCCAGCAGCGTAGACGGTTCTAGCAATCAGCCCCAGCATTTT.

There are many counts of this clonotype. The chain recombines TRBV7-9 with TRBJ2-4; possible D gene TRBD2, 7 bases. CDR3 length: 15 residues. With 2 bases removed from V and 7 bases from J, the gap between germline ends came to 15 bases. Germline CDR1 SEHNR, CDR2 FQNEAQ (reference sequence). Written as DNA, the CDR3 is TGTGCCAGCAGCTTATTTGGCGGGGGCAGGAACATTCAGTACTTC. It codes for CASSLFGGGRNIQYF.

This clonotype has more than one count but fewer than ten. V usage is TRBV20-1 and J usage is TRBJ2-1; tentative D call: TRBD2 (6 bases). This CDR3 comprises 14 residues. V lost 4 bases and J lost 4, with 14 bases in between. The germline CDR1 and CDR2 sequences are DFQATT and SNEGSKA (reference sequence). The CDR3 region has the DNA TGCAGTGCTAAGCTACTAGCTTCATACAATGAGCAGTTCTTC. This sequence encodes CSAKLLASYNEQFF.

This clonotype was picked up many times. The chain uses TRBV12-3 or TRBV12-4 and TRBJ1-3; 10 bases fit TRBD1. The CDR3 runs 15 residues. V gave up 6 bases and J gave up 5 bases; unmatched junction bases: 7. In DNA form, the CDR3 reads TGTGCCAGCAGCAAAGACAGGGGGCCACGAAACACCATATATTTT. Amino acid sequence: CASSKDRGPRNTIYF.

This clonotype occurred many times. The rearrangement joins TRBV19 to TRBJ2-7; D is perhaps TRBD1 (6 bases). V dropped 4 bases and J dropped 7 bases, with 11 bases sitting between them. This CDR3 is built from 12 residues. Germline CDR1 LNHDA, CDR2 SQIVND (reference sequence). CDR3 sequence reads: CASSTLRGEQYF. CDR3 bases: TGTGCCAGTAGTACCCTGAGGGGGGAGCAGTACTTC.

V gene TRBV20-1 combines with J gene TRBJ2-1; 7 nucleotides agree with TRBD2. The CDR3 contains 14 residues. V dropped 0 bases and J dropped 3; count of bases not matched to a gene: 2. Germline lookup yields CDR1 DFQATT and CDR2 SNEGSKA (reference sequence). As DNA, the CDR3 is TGCAGTGCTAGAGACGAGCGGGACTACAATGAGCAGTTCTTC. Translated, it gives CSARDERDYNEQFF.

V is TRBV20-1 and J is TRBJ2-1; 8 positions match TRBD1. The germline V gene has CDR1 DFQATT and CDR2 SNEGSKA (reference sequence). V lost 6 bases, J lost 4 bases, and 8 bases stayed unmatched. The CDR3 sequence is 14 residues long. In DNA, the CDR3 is TGCAGTGCCCAACCGGGACAGGAGTACAATGAGCAGTTCTTC. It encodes CSAQPGQEYNEQFF.

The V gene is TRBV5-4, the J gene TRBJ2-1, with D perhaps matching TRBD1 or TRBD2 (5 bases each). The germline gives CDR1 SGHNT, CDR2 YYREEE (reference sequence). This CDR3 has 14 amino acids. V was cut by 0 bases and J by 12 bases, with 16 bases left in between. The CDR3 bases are TGTGCCAGCAGCTTGGAGTGGGGGAGCGCAGGGCAGTTCTTC. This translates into CASSLEWGSAGQFF.

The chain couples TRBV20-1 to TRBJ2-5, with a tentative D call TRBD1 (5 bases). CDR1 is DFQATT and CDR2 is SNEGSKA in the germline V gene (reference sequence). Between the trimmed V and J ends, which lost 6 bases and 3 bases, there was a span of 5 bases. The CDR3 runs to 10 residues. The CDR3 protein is CSAGEETQYF. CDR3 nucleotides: TGCAGTGCAGGGGAAGAGACCCAGTACTTC.

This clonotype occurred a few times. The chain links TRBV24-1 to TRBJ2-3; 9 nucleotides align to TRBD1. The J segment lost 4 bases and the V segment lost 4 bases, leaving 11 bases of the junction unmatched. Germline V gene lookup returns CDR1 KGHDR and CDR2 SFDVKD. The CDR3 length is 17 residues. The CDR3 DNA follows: TGTGCCACCAGTGACCCACCGGGACAGGGTGGGTCAGATACGCAGTATTTT. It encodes CATSDPPGQGGSDTQYF.

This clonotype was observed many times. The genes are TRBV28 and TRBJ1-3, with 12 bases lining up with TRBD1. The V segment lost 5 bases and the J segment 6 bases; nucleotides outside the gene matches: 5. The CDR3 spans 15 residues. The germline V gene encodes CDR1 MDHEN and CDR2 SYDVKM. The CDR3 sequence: CASSPRDRGQNTIYF. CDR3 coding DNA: TGTGCCAGCAGTCCGAGGGACAGGGGGCAAAACACCATATATTTT.

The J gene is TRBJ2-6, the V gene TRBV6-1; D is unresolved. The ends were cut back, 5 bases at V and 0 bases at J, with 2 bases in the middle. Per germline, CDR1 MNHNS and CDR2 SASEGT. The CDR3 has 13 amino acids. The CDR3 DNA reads TGTGCCAGCAGTAACTCTGGGGCCAACGTCCTGACTTTC. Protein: CASSNSGANVLTF.

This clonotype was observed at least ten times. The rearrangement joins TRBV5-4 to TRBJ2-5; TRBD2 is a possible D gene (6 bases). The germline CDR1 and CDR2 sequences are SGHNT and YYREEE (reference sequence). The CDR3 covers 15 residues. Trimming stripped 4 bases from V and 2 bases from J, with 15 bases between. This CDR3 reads CASSPGPGEQETQYF. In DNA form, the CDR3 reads TGTGCCAGCAGCCCCGGGCCGGGAGAACAAGAGACCCAGTACTTC.

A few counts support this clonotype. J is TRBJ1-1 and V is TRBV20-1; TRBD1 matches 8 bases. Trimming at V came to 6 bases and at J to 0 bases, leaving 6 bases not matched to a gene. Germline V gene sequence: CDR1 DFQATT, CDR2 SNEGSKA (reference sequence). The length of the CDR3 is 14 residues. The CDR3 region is CSADTGGMNTEAFF. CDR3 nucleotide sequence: TGCAGTGCGGACACAGGGGGGATGAACACTGAAGCTTTCTTT.

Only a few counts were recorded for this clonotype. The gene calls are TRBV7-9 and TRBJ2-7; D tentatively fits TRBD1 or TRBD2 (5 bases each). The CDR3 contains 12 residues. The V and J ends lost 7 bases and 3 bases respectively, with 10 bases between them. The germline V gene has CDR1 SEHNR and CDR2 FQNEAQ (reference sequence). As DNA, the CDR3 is TGTGCCAGCACCATGGGGGACTACGAGCAGTACTTC. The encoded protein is CASTMGDYEQYF.

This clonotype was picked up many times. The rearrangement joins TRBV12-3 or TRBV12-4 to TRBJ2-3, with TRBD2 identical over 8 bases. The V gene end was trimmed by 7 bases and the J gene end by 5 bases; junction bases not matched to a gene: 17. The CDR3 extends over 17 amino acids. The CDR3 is CASTKWGGRTRQDTQYF. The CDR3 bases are TGTGCCAGCACTAAGTGGGGCGGGAGGACCCGTCAAGATACGCAGTATTTT.